Described below is a single T cell receptor beta chain sequence and its context. This sample is part of a study of blood T cell repertoires in COVID-19. Study overall: Italy, Spain and the United States were the sources of the convalescent and acute COVID-19 samples. PBMCs, B-cell-depleted T cells, or T cells were the source of the cDNA or gDNA that made up the material.

Trimming cost V 2 bases and J 2 bases; bases outside gene matches: 11. This CDR3 spans 19 amino acids. Per the germline V gene, CDR1 is SEHNR and CDR2 is FQNEAQ (reference sequence). The repertoire was sequenced with immunoSEQ multiplex PCR; TCRdb's copy has only in-frame clones and lacks some. The sample has 100,000 to 150,000 clones; around nine tenths are singletons. This chain links TRBV7-9 with TRBJ2-5, with 13 positions matching TRBD2. The material sequenced was peripheral blood. This receptor was identified in a woman between 65 and 79 years old with COVID-19, enrolled during active disease. CDR3 nucleotide sequence: TGTGCCAGCAGCTTATGGACTAGCGGGGGTTCCAGAAGACAAGAGACCCAGTACTTC. It codes for CASSLWTSGGSRRQETQYF.